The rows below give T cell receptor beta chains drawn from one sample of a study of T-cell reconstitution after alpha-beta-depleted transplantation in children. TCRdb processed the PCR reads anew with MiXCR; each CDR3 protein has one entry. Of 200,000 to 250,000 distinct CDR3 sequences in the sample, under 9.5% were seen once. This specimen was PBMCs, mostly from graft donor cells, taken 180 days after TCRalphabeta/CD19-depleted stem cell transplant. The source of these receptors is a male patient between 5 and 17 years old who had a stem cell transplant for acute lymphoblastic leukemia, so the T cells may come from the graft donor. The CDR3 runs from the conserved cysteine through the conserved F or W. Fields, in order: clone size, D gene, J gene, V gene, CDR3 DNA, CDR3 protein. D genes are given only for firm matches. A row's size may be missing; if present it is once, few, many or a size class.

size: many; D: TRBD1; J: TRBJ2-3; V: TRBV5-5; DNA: TGTGCCAGCAGTTACGGACAGGGGGCGCCCACAGATACGCAGTATTTT; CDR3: CASSYGQGAPTDTQYF
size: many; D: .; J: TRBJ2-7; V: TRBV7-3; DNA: TGTGCCAGCAGCTTACTGCCAGGGGCGAGGGAGCAGTACTTC; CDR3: CASSLLPGAREQYF
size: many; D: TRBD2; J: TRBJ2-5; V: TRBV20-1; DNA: TGCAGTGCTACAGGGACTAGCGGGAGGGTCCTTGAGACCCAGTACTTC; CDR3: CSATGTSGRVLETQYF
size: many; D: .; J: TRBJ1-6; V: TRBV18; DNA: TGTGCCAGCTCACCTAATCCATTGACAGGAGTTAATTCACCCCTCCACTTT; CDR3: CASSPNPLTGVNSPLHF
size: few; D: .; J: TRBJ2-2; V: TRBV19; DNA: TGTGCCAGTAGTATGGCCCGATCAACCGGGGAGCTGTTTTTT; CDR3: CASSMARSTGELFF
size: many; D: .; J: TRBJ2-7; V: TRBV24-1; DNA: TGTGCCACCAGTGATCCTTTCCAAGGGGGAAAACCCTACGAGCAGTACTTC; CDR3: CATSDPFQGGKPYEQYF
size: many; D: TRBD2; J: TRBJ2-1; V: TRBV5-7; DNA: TGTGCCAGCAGCGAGTCCGGGACTAGCGGGGGGCCTCCCTCCTACAATGAGCAGTTCTTC; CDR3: CASSESGTSGGPPSYNEQFF
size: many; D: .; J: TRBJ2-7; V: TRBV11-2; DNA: TGTGCCAGCAGCTTAGGCGAGCAGTACTTC; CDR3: CASSLGEQYF
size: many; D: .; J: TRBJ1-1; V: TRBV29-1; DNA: TGCAGCGTGACCCTCCCACTGAACACTGAAGCTTTCTTT; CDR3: CSVTLPLNTEAFF
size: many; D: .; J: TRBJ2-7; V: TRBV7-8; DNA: TGTGCCAGCAGCTTAGCGGATAGAGGGTCTCGCTCCTACGAGCAGTACTTC; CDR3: CASSLADRGSRSYEQYF
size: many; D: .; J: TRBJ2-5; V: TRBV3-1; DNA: TGTGCCAGCAGCCAAGATCCCCTAGCCGCGAAGACCCAGTACTTC; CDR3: CASSQDPLAAKTQYF
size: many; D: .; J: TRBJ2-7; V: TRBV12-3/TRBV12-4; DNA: TGTGCCAGCAGTCAGGGGAGCCCCTACGAGCAGTACTTC; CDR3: CASSQGSPYEQYF
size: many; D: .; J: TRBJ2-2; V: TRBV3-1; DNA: TGTGCCAGCAGCCAAGAACTAGACAGGGAGGTCACCGGGGAGCTGTTTTTT; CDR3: CASSQELDREVTGELFF
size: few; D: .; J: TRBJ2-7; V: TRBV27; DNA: TGTGCCAGCAGTTTTCCAGGGTCCCCTCAGTACTTC; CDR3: CASSFPGSPQYF
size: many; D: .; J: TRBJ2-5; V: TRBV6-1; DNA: TGTGCCACCCGACCCGGCTACCAAGAGACCCAGTACTTC; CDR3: CATRPGYQETQYF
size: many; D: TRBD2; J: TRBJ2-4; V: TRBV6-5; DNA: TGTGCCAGCAGGGGACTAGCGGGGGAGGGAACCAAAAACATTCAGTACTTC; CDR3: CASRGLAGEGTKNIQYF
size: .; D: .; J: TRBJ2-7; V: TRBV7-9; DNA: TGTGCCAGCAGCTCGTGGTTCCGTAGTGGTGAGCAGTACTTC; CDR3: CASSSWFRSGEQYF
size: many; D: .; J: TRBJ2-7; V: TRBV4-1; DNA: TGCGCCAGCAGCCAAGATGCGGGTCTTGAGCAGTACTTC; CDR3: CASSQDAGLEQYF
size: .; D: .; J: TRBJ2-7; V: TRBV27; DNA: TGTGCCAGCAGTTTATCGGCGGCCCACGAGCAGTACTTC; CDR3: CASSLSAAHEQYF
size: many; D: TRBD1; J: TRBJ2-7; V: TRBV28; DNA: TGTGCCACCTGGACCGGGACAGCGGTCTACGAGCAGTACTTC; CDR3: CATWTGTAVYEQYF
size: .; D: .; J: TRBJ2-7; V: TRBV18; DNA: TGTGCCAGCTCCCCCAAACCCTCCTACGCGCAGTACTTC; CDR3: CASSPKPSYAQYF
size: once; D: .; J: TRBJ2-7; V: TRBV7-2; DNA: TGTGCCAGCAGCCGAGGGGCGGGGACCACCTACGAGCAGAACTTC; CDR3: CASSRGAGTTYEQNF
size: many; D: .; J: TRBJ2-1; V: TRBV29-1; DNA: TGCAGCGTTGAGGGCCGGAGCTCCTACAATGAGCAGTTCTTC; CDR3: CSVEGRSSYNEQFF
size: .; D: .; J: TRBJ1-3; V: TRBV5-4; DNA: TGTGCCAGCAGCCCGACACCGAGCTCTGGAAACACCATATATTTT; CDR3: CASSPTPSSGNTIYF
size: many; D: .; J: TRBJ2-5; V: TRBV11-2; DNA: TGTGCCAGCAGCTTAGATCTTCTAGCACGCGCGTACTTC; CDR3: CASSLDLLARAYF
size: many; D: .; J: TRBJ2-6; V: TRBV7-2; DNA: TGTGCCAGCAGCTTCGAGTTCCCTGGGGCCAACGTCCTGACTTTC; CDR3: CASSFEFPGANVLTF
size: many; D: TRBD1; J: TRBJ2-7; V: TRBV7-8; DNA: TGTGCCAGCAGCTTATCACGCCGGGACAGGGGGCTCAAGCAGTACTTC; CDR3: CASSLSRRDRGLKQYF
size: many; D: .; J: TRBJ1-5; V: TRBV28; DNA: TGTGCGTTGGGGGGCGATAGCAATCAGCCCCAGCATTTT; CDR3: CALGGDSNQPQHF
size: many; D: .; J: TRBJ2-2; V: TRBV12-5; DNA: TGTGCTAGTGGTTACCGACTAGCCGGGGAGCTGTTTTTT; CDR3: CASGYRLAGELFF